Shown below are 26 T cell receptor beta chains from a single sample sequenced in a study of blood T cell repertoires in COVID-19. Some clones are missing from TCRdb's copy, which holds only in-frame ones; the method was immunoSEQ multiplex PCR. The data show about 100,000 clones, around 88% seen once. The material sequenced was peripheral blood. These receptors came from a human donor in a cohort sampled during active COVID-19.

V usage is TRBV9 and J usage is TRBJ1-2; 8 positions match TRBD1. V lost 4 bases to trimming and J lost 6 bases; unmatched junction nucleotides: 8. The germline CDR1 and CDR2 sequences are SGDLS and YYNGEE. This CDR3 contains 14 residues. CDR3 DNA: TGTGCCAGCAGCCGAAGGGACAGGACGGATGGCTACACCTTC. Amino acid sequence: CASSRRDRTDGYTF.

This rearrangement joins TRBV4-1 to TRBJ1-5; 7 bases agree with TRBD1. This CDR3 region has 16 residues. Germline trimming cut 1 base from V and 0 bases from J; bases unmatched to any gene: 3. Germline CDR1 MGHRA, CDR2 YSYEKL. The CDR3 loop reads CASSQVGTVSNQPQHF. CDR3 sequence (DNA): TGCGCCAGCAGCCAAGTCGGGACAGTTAGCAATCAGCCCCAGCATTTT.

The chain carries TRBV19 and TRBJ1-1; TRBD1 agrees at 7 bases. V dropped 6 bases and J dropped 0; count of bases not matched to a gene: 7. The CDR3 length is 15 residues. Germline loops: CDR1 LNHDA, CDR2 SQIVND (reference sequence). In nucleotides, the CDR3 is TGTGCCAGTAGCGACAGGGCTAAAATGAACACTGAAGCTTTCTTT. Protein: CASSDRAKMNTEAFF.

The chain combines TRBV9 with TRBJ2-5; tentative D call: TRBD2 (6 bases). With the DNA end fitting TRBJ2-7 better, the J assignment may be wrong. The CDR3 is made up of 15 amino acids. Germline V gene data show CDR1 as SGDLS and CDR2 as YYNGEE. The CDR3 spells CASSVAGGVSYEQYF. The CDR3 DNA reads TGTGCCAGCAGCGTAGCTGGCGGGGTCTCCTACGAGCAGTACTTC.

V gene TRBV19 combines with J gene TRBJ1-1; tentative D call: TRBD1 (5 bases). The V gene lost 3 bases and the J gene lost 7 bases, with 12 bases spanning the gap. The length of the CDR3 is 13 residues. The V gene's germline CDR1 is LNHDA and CDR2 SQIVND (reference sequence). CDR3 DNA sequence: TGTGCCAGTAGTATGCGACAGCAGATTGAAGCTTTCTTT. This codes for CASSMRQQIEAFF.

The gene calls are TRBV12-5 and TRBJ2-1; 12 bases fit TRBD2. The J segment lost 4 bases and the V segment lost 1 base, leaving 2 bases of the junction unmatched. There are 16 residues in the CDR3. Germline V gene lookup returns CDR1 LGHNT and CDR2 FRNRAP. For the CDR3, the DNA is TGTGCTAGTGGTTTGGACCTAGCGGGAGGGTACAATGAGCAGTTCTTC. It codes for CASGLDLAGGYNEQFF.

The rearrangement links TRBV4-1 to TRBJ2-4; 10 bases are a match to TRBD1. Germline V gene lookup returns CDR1 MGHRA and CDR2 YSYEKL. Losses at the gene ends were 3 bases for V and 1 base for J; bases not matched to a gene: 15. CDR3 length equals 20 residues. The chain's CDR3 is CASSQESGQGISLAKNIQYF. The DNA of the CDR3 is TGCGCCAGCAGCCAGGAATCGGGACAGGGGATCTCTTTGGCCAAAAACATTCAGTACTTC.

The chain links TRBV10-1 to TRBJ1-2, with 8 bases matching TRBD1. Germline values: CDR1 WNHNN, CDR2 SYGVQD (reference sequence). With V trimmed by 6 bases and J by 6 bases, 9 bases remained unmatched. The CDR3 extends over 14 amino acids. CDR3: CASSADRVRNGYTF. CDR3 coding DNA: TGCGCCAGCAGCGCGGACAGGGTAAGGAATGGCTACACCTTC.

This clone has a handful of counts. The chain is built from TRBV27 and TRBJ1-2; no definite D call. This CDR3 comprises 13 residues. Trimming stripped 5 bases from V and 4 bases from J, with 11 bases between. Germline CDR1 MNHEY, CDR2 SMNVEV (reference sequence). CDR3 bases: TGTGCCAGCAGTCCCCACCCGGGCTATGGCTACACCTTC. It codes for CASSPHPGYGYTF.

The rearrangement joins TRBV5-6 to TRBJ1-5, with 8 bases matching TRBD1. J was trimmed by 6 bases and V by 4 bases; bases with no gene match: 3. CDR3 size: 13 residues. Germline values: CDR1 SGHDT, CDR2 YYEEEE. CDR3 amino acids: CASSPGGGQPQHF. The DNA for the CDR3 is TGTGCCAGCAGCCCAGGGGGCGGTCAGCCCCAGCATTTT.

This clone was observed a handful of times. V usage is TRBV6-4 and J usage is TRBJ2-2; 8 nucleotides agree with TRBD1. CDR1 MRHNA and CDR2 SNTAGT come from the germline V gene. This CDR3 spans 15 amino acids. After removal of 0 bases from V and 3 bases from J, the junction contained 0 bases not matched to a gene. CDR3 amino acids: CASSDSTGDTGELFF. As DNA, the CDR3 is TGTGCCAGCAGTGACTCGACAGGGGACACCGGGGAGCTGTTTTTT.

This clone occurred once. The chain carries TRBV10-3 and TRBJ1-1; the D gene is possibly TRBD1 (6 bases). The length of the CDR3 is 12 residues. Trimming pared 5 bases from V and 11 bases from J, leaving 15 bases between. Per germline, CDR1 ENHRY and CDR2 SYGVKD. In nucleotides, the CDR3 is TGTGCCATCAGTTTAAAGGGGGAAACGGCTTTCTTT. It yields the protein CAISLKGETAFF.

The chain is built from TRBV7-2 and TRBJ2-4; 8 nucleotides line up with TRBD1. This CDR3 comprises 17 residues. V gave up 3 bases and J gave up 7 bases; unmatched junction bases: 14. Germline V gives CDR1 SGHTA, CDR2 FQGNSA. The DNA for the CDR3 is TGTGCCAGCAGCTTGGGGACAGGCCCTATGGGTATGAACATTCAGTACTTC. It specifies CASSLGTGPMGMNIQYF.

This chain connects TRBV6-4 to TRBJ2-2, with TRBD2 as a possible D gene (5 bases). V shed 6 bases and J shed 5 bases, with 10 bases lying between them. CDR1 and CDR2 (germline): MRHNA, SNTAGT. The CDR3 runs 13 residues. The CDR3 DNA reads as TGTGCCAGCAGCGCGGGCGAAACCGGGGAGCTGTTTTTT. Amino acids: CASSAGETGELFF.

DNA for the CDR3: TGCGCCAGCAGCAAATGGACTAGCGGCCTCGGAGACGAGCAGTTCTTC. It translates to CASSKWTSGLGDEQFF. The rearrangement links TRBV5-1 to TRBJ2-1; TRBD2 matches 10 bases. From germline, CDR1 is SGHRS and CDR2 YFSETQ. The CDR3 consists of 16 residues. V shed 4 bases and J 10 bases; nucleotides not matched to a gene: 14.

The chain recombines TRBV5-8 with TRBJ1-2; 7 bases map to TRBD1. The CDR3 has 14 amino acids. CDR1 is SGHTS and CDR2 is YDEGEE in the germline V gene. V lost 4 bases to trimming and J lost 8 bases; unmatched junction nucleotides: 11. CDR3 loop: CASSKTGELWGYTF. The CDR3 nucleotides read TGTGCCAGCAGCAAAACAGGGGAACTTTGGGGCTACACCTTC.

The chain combines TRBV7-2 with TRBJ2-7, with D maybe TRBD1 (5 bases). V was clipped by 1 base and J by 3 bases, with 10 bases between them. Germline V gene sequence: CDR1 SGHTA, CDR2 FQGNSA. The CDR3 length is 14 residues. This chain's CDR3 is CASSLVQGDYEQYF. CDR3 in DNA: TGTGCCAGCAGCTTAGTGCAAGGGGACTACGAGCAGTACTTC.

This clone appeared once. This chain joins TRBV28 and TRBJ2-5, with 9 bases that match TRBD1. V was pared by 6 bases and J by 6 bases, with 11 bases of the junction left unmatched. Germline V lookup: CDR1 MDHEN, CDR2 SYDVKM. This CDR3 is built from 15 residues. CDR3 region: CASREQGAAQKTQYF. The CDR3 DNA reads as TGTGCCAGCAGGGAACAGGGGGCCGCACAGAAGACCCAGTACTTC. Complete variable domain (other parts from reference TRBV28 and TRBJ2-5): DVKVTQSSRYLVKRTGEKVFLECVQDMDHENMFWYRQDPGLGLRLIYFSYDVKMKEKGDIPEGYSVSREKKERFSLILESASTNQTSMYLCASREQGAAQKTQYFGPGTRLLVL.

The genes are TRBV6-4 and TRBJ2-2, with 9 bases identical to TRBD1. This CDR3 is built from 16 residues. V trimming: 3 bases; J trimming: 3 bases; junction bases outside the gene matches: 5. Germline V gene sequence: CDR1 MRHNA, CDR2 SNTAGT. CDR3 protein: CASSDDRGTYTGELFF. In nucleotides, the CDR3 is TGTGCCAGCAGTGATGACAGGGGGACATACACCGGGGAGCTGTTTTTT.

V gene TRBV3-1 (or the pseudogene TRBV3-2) combines with J gene TRBJ2-3; TRBD1 matches 12 bases. This CDR3 is 17 amino acids long. Per germline, CDR1 LGHDT and CDR2 YNNKEL (reference sequence). The V and J ends lost 4 bases and 4 bases, in that order; junction bases with no gene match: 9. The CDR3 is CASSRHPGQGAADTQYF. DNA of the CDR3: TGTGCCAGCAGCCGTCATCCGGGACAGGGGGCCGCAGATACGCAGTATTTT.

This chain connects TRBV27 to TRBJ1-4; 8 bases align to TRBD1. Germline CDR1 and CDR2: MNHEY and SMNVEV (reference sequence). The CDR3 covers 14 residues. V lost 4 bases to trimming and J lost 9 bases; unmatched junction nucleotides: 7. The CDR3 DNA is TGTGCCAGCAGTTCAGGGGGCGAAGTTAAAAAACTGTTTTTT. Its protein is CASSSGGEVKKLFF.

The CDR3 region is CASSSGTANTGELFF. The CDR3 DNA follows: TGTGCCAGCAGTTCCGGGACAGCGAACACCGGGGAGCTGTTTTTT. The chain links TRBV3-1 (or the pseudogene TRBV3-2) to TRBJ2-2, with 7 bases matching TRBD1. Germline V gene data show CDR1 as LGHDT and CDR2 as YNNKEL (reference sequence). This CDR3 is 15 amino acids long. The V and J ends lost 6 bases and 0 bases, in that order; junction bases with no gene match: 4.

This clone was picked up one time. The chain is built from TRBV4-1 and TRBJ1-5, with D unclear. Germline V gives CDR1 MGHRA, CDR2 YSYEKL. The CDR3 runs 18 residues. V dropped 0 bases and J dropped 2 bases, with 17 bases sitting between them. CDR3: CASSQDVAEGGRNQPQHF. In DNA, the CDR3 is TGCGCCAGCAGCCAAGATGTAGCGGAGGGTGGACGCAATCAGCCCCAGCATTTT.

V and J are TRBV6-2 or TRBV6-3 and TRBJ2-1; 9 bases fit TRBD2. The CDR3 runs to 16 residues. Germline V gives CDR1 MNHEY, CDR2 SVGEGT. Losses at the gene ends were 2 bases for V and 7 bases for J; bases not matched to a gene: 9. CDR3 in DNA: TGTGCCAGCAGTTACAGGTTGGGACTAGCAGAGAATGAGCAGTTCTTC. It encodes CASSYRLGLAENEQFF.

The chain employs TRBV5-4 and TRBJ2-2, with TRBD2 matching over 8 bases. Per germline, CDR1 SGHNT and CDR2 YYREEE (reference sequence). The CDR3 is 15 residues long. Trimming removed 4 bases from V and 6 bases from J; junction bases left unmatched: 8. CDR3 DNA sequence: TGTGCCAGCAGCGCCAAGCGGGGGCTAGCCGGGGAGCTGTTTTTT. Translated, it gives CASSAKRGLAGELFF.

Only a few counts were recorded for this clone. This chain connects TRBV6-5 to TRBJ1-5; the D is unclear. This CDR3 contains 12 residues. The V end lost 10 bases, the J end lost 7 bases, and 14 bases lay between the germline ends. Germline V CDR1 and CDR2: MNHEY, SVGAGI. The CDR3 is CAIMHGDQPQHF. CDR3 DNA: TGTGCCATCATGCATGGAGACCAGCCCCAGCATTTT.